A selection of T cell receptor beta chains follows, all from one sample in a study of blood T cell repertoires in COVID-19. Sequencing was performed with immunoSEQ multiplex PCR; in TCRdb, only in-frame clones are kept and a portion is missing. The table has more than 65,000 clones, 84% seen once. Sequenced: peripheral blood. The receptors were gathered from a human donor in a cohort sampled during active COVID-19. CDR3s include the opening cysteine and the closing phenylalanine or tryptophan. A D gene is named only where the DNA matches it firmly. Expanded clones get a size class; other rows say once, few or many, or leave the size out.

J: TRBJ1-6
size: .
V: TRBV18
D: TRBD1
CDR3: CASSLDRGSSPLHF
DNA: TGTGCCAGCTCACTAGACAGGGGCAGTTCACCCCTCCACTTT

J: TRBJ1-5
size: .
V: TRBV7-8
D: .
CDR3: CATSGRGFNQPQHF
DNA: TGTGCCACCTCAGGGCGGGGGTTTAATCAGCCCCAGCATTTT

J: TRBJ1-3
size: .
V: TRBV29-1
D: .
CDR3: CSVEAVTGNTIYF
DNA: TGCAGCGTTGAAGCTGTCACAGGGAACACCATATATTTT

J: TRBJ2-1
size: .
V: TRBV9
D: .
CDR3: CASSVTGSSYNEQFF
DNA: TGTGCCAGCAGCGTCACAGGGAGCTCCTACAATGAGCAGTTCTTC

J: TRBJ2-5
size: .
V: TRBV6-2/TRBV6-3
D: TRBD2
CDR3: CASSKGLAGGLQETQYF
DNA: TGTGCCAGCAGCAAGGGACTAGCGGGGGGTCTCCAAGAGACCCAGTACTTC

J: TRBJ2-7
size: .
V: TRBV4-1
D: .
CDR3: CASSQAISYEQYF
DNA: TGCGCCAGCAGCCAAGCTATCTCCTACGAGCAGTACTTC

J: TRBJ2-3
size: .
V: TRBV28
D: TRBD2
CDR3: CASSFLASSGKGEITDTQYF
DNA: TGTGCCAGCAGTTTTTTGGCGTCTAGCGGAAAAGGCGAAATCACAGATACGCAGTATTTT

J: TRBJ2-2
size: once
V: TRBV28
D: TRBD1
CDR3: CASSFGDRPNTGELFF
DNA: TGTGCCAGCAGCTTCGGGGACAGGCCGAACACCGGGGAGCTGTTTTTT

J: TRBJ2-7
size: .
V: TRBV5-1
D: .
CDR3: CASSFTGSSYEQYF
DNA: TGCGCCAGCAGCTTTACCGGTAGCTCCTACGAGCAGTACTTC

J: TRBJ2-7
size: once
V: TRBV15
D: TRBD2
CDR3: CATSTFSGAGYEQYF
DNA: TGTGCCACCAGCACATTTAGCGGGGCAGGGTACGAGCAGTACTTC

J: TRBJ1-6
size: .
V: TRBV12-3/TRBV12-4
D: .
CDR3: CASNGALSSPLHF
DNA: TGTGCCAGCAATGGGGCCCTTAGTTCACCCCTCCACTTT

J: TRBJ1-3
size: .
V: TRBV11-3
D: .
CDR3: CASSFGAPSSGNTIYF
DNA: TGTGCCAGCAGCTTTGGAGCCCCGAGCTCTGGAAACACCATATATTTT

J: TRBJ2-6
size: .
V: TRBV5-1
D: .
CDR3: CASSLLRQDSFSGANVLTF
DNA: TGCGCCAGCAGCCTCCTCAGACAGGATTCTTTCTCTGGGGCCAACGTCCTGACTTTC

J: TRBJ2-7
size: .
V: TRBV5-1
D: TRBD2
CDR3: CASSLGFTGTSGSREQYF
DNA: TGCGCCAGCAGCTTAGGTTTTACTGGGACTAGCGGGAGTCGCGAGCAGTACTTC

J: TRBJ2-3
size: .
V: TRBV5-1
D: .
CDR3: CASSLAVGNLRISTDTQYF
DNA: TGCGCCAGCAGCTTGGCGGTGGGCAATTTGCGAATAAGCACAGATACGCAGTATTTT

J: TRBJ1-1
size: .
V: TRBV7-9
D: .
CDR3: CASSFVTETEAFF
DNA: TGTGCCAGCAGCTTTGTCACAGAAACTGAAGCTTTCTTT

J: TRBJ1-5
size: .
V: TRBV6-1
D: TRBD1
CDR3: CASSEFSGGGGNQPQHF
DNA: TGTGCCAGCAGTGAATTTTCAGGGGGCGGCGGCAATCAGCCCCAGCATTTT

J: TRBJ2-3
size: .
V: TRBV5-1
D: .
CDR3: CASSLSELTDTQYF
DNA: TGCGCCAGCAGCTTGTCTGAACTCACAGATACGCAGTATTTT

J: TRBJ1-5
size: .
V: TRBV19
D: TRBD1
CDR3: CASSTTGGNQPQHF
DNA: TGTGCCAGTAGTACGACAGGGGGAAATCAGCCCCAGCATTTT

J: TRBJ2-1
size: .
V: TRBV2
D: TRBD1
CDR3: CASSGFRDRAADYNEQFF
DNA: TGTGCCAGCAGTGGATTCCGGGACAGGGCCGCGGATTACAATGAGCAGTTCTTC

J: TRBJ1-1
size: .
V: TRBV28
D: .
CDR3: CASSFLRNTEAFF
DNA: TGTGCCAGCAGTTTTTTGAGGAACACTGAAGCTTTCTTT

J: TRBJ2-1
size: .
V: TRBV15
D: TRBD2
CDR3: CATSSNQAGASYNEQFF
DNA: TGTGCCACCAGCAGTAATCAAGCGGGAGCTTCCTACAATGAGCAGTTCTTC

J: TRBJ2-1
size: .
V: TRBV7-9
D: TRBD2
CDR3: CASSAPGTSGYNEQFF
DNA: TGTGCCAGCAGCGCCCCCGGGACTAGCGGCTACAATGAGCAGTTCTTC

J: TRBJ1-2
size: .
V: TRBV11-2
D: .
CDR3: CASSLDTEYGYTF
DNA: TGTGCCAGCAGCTTAGATACAGAATATGGCTACACCTTC

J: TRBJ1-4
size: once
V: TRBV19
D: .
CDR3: CASSTSVPNEKLFF
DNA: TGTGCCAGTAGTACTTCGGTCCCCAATGAAAAACTGTTTTTT

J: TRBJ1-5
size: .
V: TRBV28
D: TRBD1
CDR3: CASSPDRGSQPQHF
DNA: TGTGCCAGCAGTCCGGACAGGGGGAGTCAGCCCCAGCATTTT

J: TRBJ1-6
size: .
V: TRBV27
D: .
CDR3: CASSLLSDPRNSPLHF
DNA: TGTGCCAGCAGTTTATTAAGCGATCCCCGTAATTCACCCCTCCACTTT

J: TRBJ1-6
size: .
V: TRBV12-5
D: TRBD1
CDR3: CASGPTTTGGSPLHF
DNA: TGTGCTAGTGGACCGACTACGACAGGGGGTTCACCCCTCCACTTT

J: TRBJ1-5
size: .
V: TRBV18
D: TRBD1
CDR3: CASSPTQGHPPQPQHF
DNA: TGTGCCAGCTCACCAACACAGGGGCACCCTCCTCAGCCCCAGCATTTT

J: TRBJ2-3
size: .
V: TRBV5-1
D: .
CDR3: CASSFIGDNTDTQYF
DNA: TGCGCCAGCAGCTTTATAGGTGACAACACAGATACGCAGTATTTT

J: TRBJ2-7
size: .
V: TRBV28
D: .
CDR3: CASSSNEQYF
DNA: TGTGCCAGCAGTTCTAACGAGCAGTACTTC

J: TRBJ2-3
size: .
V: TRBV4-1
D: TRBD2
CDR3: CASSEEGSGGFTDTQYF
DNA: TGCGCCAGCAGCGAAGAGGGGAGCGGGGGCTTTACAGATACGCAGTATTTT

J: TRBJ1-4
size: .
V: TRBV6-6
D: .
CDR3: CASRMYKSATNEKLFF
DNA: TGTGCCAGCAGAATGTATAAGAGTGCAACTAATGAAAAACTGTTTTTT

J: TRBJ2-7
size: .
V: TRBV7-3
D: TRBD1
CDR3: CASSLTSGGGEQYF
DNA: TGTGCCAGCAGCTTAACTTCAGGGGGCGGCGAGCAGTACTTC

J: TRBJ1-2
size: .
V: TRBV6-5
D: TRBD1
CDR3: CASRLGQGNGYTF
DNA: TGTGCCAGCAGACTAGGACAGGGAAATGGCTACACCTTC

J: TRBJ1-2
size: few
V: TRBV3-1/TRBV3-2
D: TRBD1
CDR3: CASSRDRGYTF
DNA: TGTGCCAGCAGCCGGGACAGAGGCTACACCTTC

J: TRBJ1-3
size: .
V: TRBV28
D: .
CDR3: CASSSYSGNTIYF
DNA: TGTGCCAGCAGTTCCTACTCTGGAAACACCATATATTTT

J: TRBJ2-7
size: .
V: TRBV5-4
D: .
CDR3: CASSKGGYEQYF
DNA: TGTGCCAGCAGCAAGGGGGGGTACGAGCAGTACTTC

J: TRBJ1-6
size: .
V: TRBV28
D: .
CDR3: CASSSGLGVNSPLHF
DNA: TGTGCCAGCAGTTCCGGACTAGGGGTAAATTCACCCCTCCACTTT

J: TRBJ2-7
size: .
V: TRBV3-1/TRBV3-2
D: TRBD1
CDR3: CASSLEGQGVYEQYF
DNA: TGTGCCAGCAGCCTAGAGGGACAGGGTGTCTACGAGCAGTACTTC

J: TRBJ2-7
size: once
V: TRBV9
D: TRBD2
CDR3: CASSVGTSGTNEQYF
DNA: TGTGCCAGCAGCGTAGGAACTAGCGGGACAAACGAGCAGTACTTC

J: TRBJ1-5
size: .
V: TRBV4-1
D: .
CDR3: CASSRTDNQPQHF
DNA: TGCGCCAGCAGCCGGACAGATAATCAGCCCCAGCATTTT

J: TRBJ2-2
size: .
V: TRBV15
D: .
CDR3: CATSRLLTGELFF
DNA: TGTGCCACCAGCAGACTCCTAACCGGGGAGCTGTTTTTT

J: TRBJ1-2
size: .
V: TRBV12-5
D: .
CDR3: CASGLVSFSGYTF
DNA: TGTGCTAGTGGTTTGGTATCTTTTTCGGGCTACACCTTC

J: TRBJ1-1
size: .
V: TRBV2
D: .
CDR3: CASNLDTNTEAFF
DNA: TGTGCCAGCAACTTGGACACGAACACTGAAGCTTTCTTT

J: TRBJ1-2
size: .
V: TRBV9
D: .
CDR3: CASSAGGYGYTF
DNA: TGTGCCAGCAGCGCCGGGGGCTATGGCTACACCTTC

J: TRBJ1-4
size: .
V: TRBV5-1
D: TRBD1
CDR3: CASSARAGGDEKLFF
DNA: TGCGCCAGCAGCGCCCGGGCAGGGGGAGATGAAAAACTGTTTTTT

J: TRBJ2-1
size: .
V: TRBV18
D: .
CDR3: CASSVDRIGEFF
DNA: TGTGCCAGCTCAGTAGACCGCATAGGGGAGTTCTTC

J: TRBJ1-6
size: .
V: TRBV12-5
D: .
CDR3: CASAPPGMGPYNSPLHF
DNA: TGTGCTAGTGCCCCCCCAGGGATGGGTCCCTATAATTCACCCCTCCACTTT

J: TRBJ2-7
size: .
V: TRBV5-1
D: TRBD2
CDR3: CASSFGGILTSEQYF
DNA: TGCGCCAGCAGCTTCGGGGGGATACTTACATCCGAGCAGTACTTC

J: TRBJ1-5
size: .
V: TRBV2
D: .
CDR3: CASGAQSNQPQHF
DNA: TGTGCCAGTGGGGCTCAGAGCAATCAGCCCCAGCATTTT

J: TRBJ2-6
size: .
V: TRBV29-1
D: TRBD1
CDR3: CSVGTGARLGANVLTF
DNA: TGCAGCGTGGGCACAGGGGCACGACTAGGGGCCAACGTCCTGACTTTC

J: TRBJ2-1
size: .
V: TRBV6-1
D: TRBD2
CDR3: CASCGPGRGASYNEQFF
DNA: TGTGCCAGCTGTGGGCCGGGGCGGGGGGCCTCCTACAATGAGCAGTTCTTC

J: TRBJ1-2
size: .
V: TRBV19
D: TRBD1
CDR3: CASSTTSDRDDGYTF
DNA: TGTGCCAGTAGTACCACCTCGGACAGGGACGATGGCTACACCTTC

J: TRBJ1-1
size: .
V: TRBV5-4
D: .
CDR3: CASSHMEGVQAFF
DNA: TGTGCCAGCAGCCATATGGAGGGAGTTCAAGCTTTCTTT

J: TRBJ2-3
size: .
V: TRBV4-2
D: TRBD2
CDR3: CASSQPGLGATDTQYF
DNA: TGTGCCAGCAGCCAACCGGGACTAGGGGCCACAGATACGCAGTATTTT

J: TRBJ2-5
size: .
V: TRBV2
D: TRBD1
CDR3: CASSGTGGKETQYF
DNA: TGTGCCAGCAGTGGGACAGGGGGTAAAGAGACCCAGTACTTC